This T cell receptor beta chain was recovered during a study of early T cells in non-severe SARS-CoV-2 infection. Via MiXCR, TCRdb re-called the 5' RACE reads, giving one row per CDR3 protein. The table has 85,000 to 100,000 distinct CDR3 sequences, 9.5% to 11% seen once. On this clonotype itself: Antigen unknown.

Findings and caveats of the study: Reliance on VDJdb matching favored anti-spike CD8 responses; private and CD4 specificities were missed.

V was pared by 3 bases and J by 7 bases, with 22 bases between. This CDR3 contains 17 residues. In germline, CDR1 is MNHEY, CDR2 SMNVEV (reference sequence). This chain links TRBV27 with TRBJ2-1; perhaps TRBD1 as D (5 bases). The source was whole blood, collected at baseline. This TCR was recovered from an adult who was a healthcare worker with PCR-confirmed SARS-CoV-2 infection or an uninfected control (not recorded which). The CDR3 reads CASSFFVDFPDKNEQFF. DNA of the CDR3: TGTGCCAGCAGTTTCTTTGTAGACTTCCCGGACAAGAATGAGCAGTTCTTC.